This is a list of T cell receptor beta chains from one sample in a study of control samples from healthy donors and cancer patients. Repertoires were generated with immunoSEQ multiplex PCR, while TCRdb's copy carries only in-frame clones and drops some. The sample holds about 140,000 clones, about 88% seen once. Sequencing was done on a sample of blood. These receptors all come from a woman in her twenties or thirties in good health. CDR3s include the opening cysteine and the closing phenylalanine or tryptophan. The D gene is left open where the match is weak. Some rows have no size entry. The others give once, few or many, or a class for an expanded clone.

. | TRBJ2-3 | 15 | TRBV6-4 | . | CASSDSGVGSDTQYF | TGTGCCAGCAGTGACTCCGGCGTGGGTTCGGATACGCAGTATTTT
. | TRBJ1-6 | 16 | TRBV18 | TRBD1 | CASSRQGAMVNSPLHF | TGTGCCAGCTCCCGGCAGGGGGCTATGGTGAATTCACCCCTCCACTTT
few | TRBJ1-3 | 15 | TRBV3-1/TRBV3-2 | TRBD1 | CASSQRQGTGNTIYF | TGTGCCAGCAGCCAGCGACAGGGAACTGGAAACACCATATATTTT
. | TRBJ2-2 | 20 | TRBV18 | . | CASSPDFQQGLPLRTGELFF | TGTGCCAGCTCACCAGATTTTCAGCAGGGATTACCCCTACGGACCGGGGAGCTGTTTTTT
. | TRBJ1-2 | 15 | TRBV11-2 | . | CASIIRVVLDLGYTF | TGTGCCAGCATCATCAGGGTCGTGCTGGACCTTGGCTACACCTTC
once | TRBJ2-7 | 13 | TRBV10-3 | . | CATSVADSYEQYF | TGTGCCACCTCCGTGGCCGACTCCTACGAGCAGTACTTC
. | TRBJ2-3 | 13 | TRBV5-1 | TRBD1 | CASRTGAGDTQYF | TGCGCCAGCAGGACAGGGGCCGGAGATACGCAGTATTTT
. | TRBJ2-7 | 13 | TRBV12-3/TRBV12-4 | . | CASSFIPEDEQYF | TGTGCCAGCAGTTTTATCCCGGAGGACGAGCAGTACTTC
. | TRBJ1-6 | 12 | TRBV28 | . | CASVSGDSPLHF | TGTGCCAGCGTGAGTGGGGATTCACCCCTCCACTTT
. | TRBJ1-1 | 13 | TRBV5-1 | TRBD1 | CASSRGQGTEAFF | TGCGCCAGCAGCCGAGGACAGGGCACTGAAGCTTTCTTT
. | TRBJ2-7 | 12 | TRBV28 | . | CASTKGRLEQYF | TGTGCCAGCACCAAGGGCCGCCTGGAGCAGTACTTC
. | TRBJ1-1 | 15 | TRBV6-1 | TRBD1 | CASSEALGDSTEAFF | TGTGCCAGCAGTGAAGCGCTTGGGGACAGCACTGAAGCTTTCTTT
. | TRBJ2-5 | 13 | TRBV24-1 | . | CATSVLGGETQYF | TGTGCCACCAGTGTCCTTGGGGGGGAGACCCAGTACTTC
. | TRBJ2-1 | 18 | TRBV15 | . | CATSRGRWTVTARNEQFF | TGTGCCACCAGCAGGGGGAGATGGACGGTTACCGCCCGCAATGAGCAGTTCTTC
. | TRBJ2-1 | 15 | TRBV7-9 | TRBD2 | CASSLSGIPYNEQFF | TGTGCCAGCAGCCTTAGCGGGATCCCCTACAATGAGCAGTTCTTC
. | TRBJ2-5 | 15 | TRBV29-1 | TRBD1 | CSVARDRGRQETQYF | TGCAGCGTCGCAAGGGACAGGGGGCGCCAAGAGACCCAGTACTTC
. | TRBJ1-1 | 12 | TRBV18 | . | CASSPGNTEAFF | TGTGCCAGCTCACCGGGGAACACTGAAGCTTTCTTT
. | TRBJ1-2 | 16 | TRBV5-1 | . | CASSLVSGGAVYGYTF | TGCGCCAGCAGCTTGGTGTCGGGGGGCGCCGTCTATGGCTACACCTTC
. | TRBJ1-3 | 16 | TRBV5-6 | . | CASSLGGPISGNTIYF | TGTGCCAGCAGCTTGGGGGGGCCAATCTCTGGAAACACCATATATTTT
. | TRBJ1-5 | 15 | TRBV15 | . | CATSRSGESNQPQHF | TGTGCCACCAGCAGATCCGGAGAGAGCAATCAGCCCCAGCATTTT
. | TRBJ1-2 | 13 | TRBV13 | . | CASSSRDPYGYTF | TGTGCCAGCAGTTCTCGGGATCCGTATGGCTACACCTTC
. | TRBJ2-7 | 11 | TRBV28 | . | CASTSSYEQYF | TGTGCCAGCACCTCGTCCTACGAGCAGTACTTC
. | TRBJ2-3 | 12 | TRBV11-2 | . | CASSQWADTQYF | TGTGCCAGCAGCCAGTGGGCAGATACGCAGTATTTT
. | TRBJ1-3 | 16 | TRBV7-8 | TRBD1 | CASSLSMTGSGNTIYF | TGTGCCAGCAGCTTATCTATGACAGGGTCTGGAAACACCATATATTTT
. | TRBJ2-7 | 14 | TRBV10-1 | . | CASSDGARTHEQYF | TGCGCCAGCAGTGATGGGGCCAGGACGCACGAGCAGTACTTC
few | TRBJ2-5 | 15 | TRBV3-1/TRBV3-2 | TRBD1 | CASSQAGQGQETQYF | TGTGCCAGCAGCCAAGCCGGACAGGGCCAAGAGACCCAGTACTTC